These T cell receptor beta chains were read from a single sample in a study of monozygotic twins with inflammatory bowel disease. From its re-call of the 5' RACE reads, TCRdb lists each CDR3 protein once, without DNA. In all, the sample yields around 410,000 distinct CDR3 sequences. The sequenced sample consisted of blood. The receptors originated from a human donor with ulcerative colitis or Crohn's disease, or a healthy co-twin of an affected twin (not recorded which). CDR3s include the opening cysteine and the closing phenylalanine or tryptophan.

J,V,CDR3
TRBJ2-7,TRBV20-1,CSASEGTSGVYEQYF
TRBJ2-5,TRBV6-5,CASSYWAGGRETQYF
TRBJ1-5,TRBV10-2,CASSETIGFGNQPQHF
TRBJ1-3,TRBV6-1,CASSGTMSSGNTIYF
TRBJ2-6,TRBV11-2,CASSPRTGLTGANVLTF
TRBJ2-5,TRBV29-1,CSVDFRDRGETQYF
TRBJ2-2,TRBV29-1,CSVGAGRTGELFF
TRBJ2-3,TRBV5-4,CASSGGQTHTDTQYF
TRBJ2-7,TRBV28,CASSLTQGYYEQYF
TRBJ1-1,TRBV24-1,CATSDHSDWVPTPEAFF
TRBJ1-1,TRBV25-1,CASRGTGDTEAFF
TRBJ2-1,TRBV5-4,CASSTGLVVSNEQFF
TRBJ2-1,TRBV6-2/TRBV6-3,CASSYTLGNYETSHEQFF
TRBJ1-5,TRBV29-1,CSALLGRANQPQHF
TRBJ2-6,TRBV7-3,CASSSGGGANVLTF
TRBJ2-3,TRBV14,CASSQDLQGRADTQYF
TRBJ2-2,TRBV11-3,CASSSLRGTGELFF
TRBJ2-1,TRBV29-1,CSVGLANSEQFF
TRBJ2-3,TRBV15,CATSRDVKAPTDTQYF
TRBJ2-7,TRBV11-2,CASTRSGTGLQRAYEQYF
TRBJ2-1,TRBV19,CATGQSGQGVRNEQFF
TRBJ2-3,TRBV7-3,CASSPGLLSSTDTQYF
TRBJ2-6,TRBV10-3,CAIRDTRNSGANVLTF
TRBJ1-3,TRBV4-2,CASSQARLGNTIYF
TRBJ2-7,TRBV20-1,CSARKGTLRPPYEQYF
TRBJ1-5,TRBV5-1,CASSRDGDQPQHF
TRBJ2-7,TRBV20-1,CSAFQLAGAYEQYF
TRBJ2-7,TRBV4-1,CASSPGTGSLYEQYF
TRBJ2-7,TRBV5-1,CASSLTTPGDEQYF
TRBJ1-5,TRBV4-1,CASSQGQGGFNQPQHF
TRBJ2-3,TRBV3-1,CASSQLDAGDTQYF
TRBJ2-5,TRBV7-3,CASSLSQNSGETQYF
TRBJ1-1,TRBV6-5,CASSYSFGGGGTEAFF
TRBJ2-1,TRBV10-1,CASNLVAGGRYGNEQFF
TRBJ2-5,TRBV3-1,CASSQEGLQETQYF
TRBJ2-3,TRBV6-1,CASSRRVGSDTQYF
TRBJ2-3,TRBV6-1,CASTPRGMITDTQYF
TRBJ2-7,TRBV29-1,CSVSPTGTYEQYF
TRBJ1-1,TRBV19,CASSIKRGGARAEAFF
TRBJ2-3,TRBV5-6,CASSLVGPATDTQYF
TRBJ1-2,TRBV5-6,CASSLVRGDGYGYTF
TRBJ2-7,TRBV20-1,CSAPLGGSGPDVQYF
TRBJ2-2,TRBV5-1,CASSFGSSNTGELFF
TRBJ2-7,TRBV12-3/TRBV12-4,CASSLHPSGTGAYEQYF
TRBJ2-3,TRBV18,CASSPFSGASDTQYF
TRBJ2-5,TRBV11-2,CASSTGGWLETQYF
TRBJ2-5,TRBV5-4,CASSFGGGETQYF
TRBJ1-1,TRBV18,CASSPLAPGGWNTEAFF
TRBJ2-7,TRBV3-1,CASSQERLAGEHYEQYF
TRBJ2-7,TRBV10-3,CAISTPNEQYF
TRBJ2-5,TRBV6-5,CASKLGGGGETQYF
TRBJ1-1,TRBV10-3,CAITHQPNTEAFF
TRBJ2-1,TRBV29-1,CSVGDRGTYNEQFF
TRBJ1-5,TRBV20-1,CSARARGVFSNQPQHF
TRBJ1-5,TRBV7-9,CASSLGGAGQPQHF
TRBJ2-3,TRBV4-3,CASSQDFDSTDTQYF
TRBJ2-2,TRBV11-2,CASSLGSGNAGELFF
TRBJ1-5,TRBV13,CASSLGGNRQPQHF
TRBJ1-4,TRBV2,CASTGSRRQGRNGKLFF
TRBJ1-2,TRBV7-9,CASSSTRQPGFF